There are many counts of the clone carrying this T cell receptor beta chain. Its cognate antigen is unknown. The data were obtained in a study of T cells in Graves' hyperthyroidism and ophthalmopathy. Each diagnosis drew on symptoms, thyroxine, TRAb, thyroid ultrasound and orbital computed tomography findings. Whole-study results and caveats: Ophthalmopathy and stable hyperthyroidism were told apart by a 13 V-J model. Blood also carried most thyroid clonotypes expanded above 0.001.

Researchers amplified the TCR beta CDR3 regions from RNA transcripts. A first-round RT-PCR of the TCR CDR3 used the HTBI primer set. In TCRdb, the multiplex PCR reads were re-called with MiXCR into one record per CDR3 protein. The sample yields around 290,000 distinct CDR3 sequences, over 15% seen once. Germline loops: CDR1 SNHLY, CDR2 FYNNEI. This CDR3 has 14 amino acids. Trimming removed 6 bases from V and 3 bases from J, with 12 bases in between. The V gene is TRBV2, the J gene TRBJ1-5; TRBD1 is a possible D gene (6 bases). This TCR derives from a woman aged 60-75 years with Graves' ophthalmopathy. The sequencing sample was made of blood. CDR3 nucleotide sequence: TGTGCCAGCAGAACAGGGCCCACCAATCAGCCCCAGCATTTT. Its translation: CASRTGPTNQPQHF.